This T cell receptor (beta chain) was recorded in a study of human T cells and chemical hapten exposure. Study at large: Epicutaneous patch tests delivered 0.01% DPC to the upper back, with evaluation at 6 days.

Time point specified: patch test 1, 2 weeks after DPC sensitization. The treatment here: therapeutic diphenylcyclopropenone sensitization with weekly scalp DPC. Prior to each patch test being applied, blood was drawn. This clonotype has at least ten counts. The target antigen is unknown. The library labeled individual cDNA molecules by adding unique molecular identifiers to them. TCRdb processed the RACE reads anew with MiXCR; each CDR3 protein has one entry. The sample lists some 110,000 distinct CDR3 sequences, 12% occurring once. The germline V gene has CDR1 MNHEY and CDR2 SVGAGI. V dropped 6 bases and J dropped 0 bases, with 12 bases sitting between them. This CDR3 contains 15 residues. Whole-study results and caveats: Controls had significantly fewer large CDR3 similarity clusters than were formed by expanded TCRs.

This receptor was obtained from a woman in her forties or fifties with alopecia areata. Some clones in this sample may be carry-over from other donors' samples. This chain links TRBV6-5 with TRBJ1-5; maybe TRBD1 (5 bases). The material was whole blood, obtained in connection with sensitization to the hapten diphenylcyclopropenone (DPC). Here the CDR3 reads CASSGHLNSNQPQHF. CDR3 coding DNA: TGTGCCAGCAGCGGACATCTCAATAGCAATCAGCCCCAGCATTTT.